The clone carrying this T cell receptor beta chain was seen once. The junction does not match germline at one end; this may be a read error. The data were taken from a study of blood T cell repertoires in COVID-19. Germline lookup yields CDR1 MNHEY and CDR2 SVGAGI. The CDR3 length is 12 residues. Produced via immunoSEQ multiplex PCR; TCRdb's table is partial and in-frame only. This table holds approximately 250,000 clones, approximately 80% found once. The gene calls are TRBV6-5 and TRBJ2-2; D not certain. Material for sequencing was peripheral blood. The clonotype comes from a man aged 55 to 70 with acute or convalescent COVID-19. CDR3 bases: TGTGCCAGCAGTGACTCGGGCCTCGAGCTGTTTTTT. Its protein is CASSDSGLELFF.